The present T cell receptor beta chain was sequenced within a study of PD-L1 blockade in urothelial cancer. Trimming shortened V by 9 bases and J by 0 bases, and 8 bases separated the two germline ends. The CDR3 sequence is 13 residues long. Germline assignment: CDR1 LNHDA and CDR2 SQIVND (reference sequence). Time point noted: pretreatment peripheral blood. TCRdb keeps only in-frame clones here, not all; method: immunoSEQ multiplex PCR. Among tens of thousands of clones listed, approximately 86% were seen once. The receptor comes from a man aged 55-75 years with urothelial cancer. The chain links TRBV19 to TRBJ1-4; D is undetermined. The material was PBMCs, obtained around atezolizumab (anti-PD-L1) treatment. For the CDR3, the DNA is TGTGCCAGCGGGTACGCAACTAATGAAAAACTGTTTTTT. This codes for CASGYATNEKLFF.